The sequence of this TCR beta chain was determined in a study of control samples from healthy donors and cancer patients. Sequencing used immunoSEQ multiplex PCR; TCRdb keeps in-frame clones, though not all of them. In total, the table holds fewer than 200,000 clones. CDR1 is LNHDA, CDR2 SQIVND, per germline (reference sequence). The ends lost 10 bases at V and 1 base at J; junction bases unmatched: 11. This CDR3 has 16 residues. The clonotype originates from a woman in her 30s in good health. V and J are TRBV19 and TRBJ1-4, with 8 bases fitting TRBD1. Sequencing was performed on blood. The CDR3, as DNA: TGTGCCACCCGCCCCAGGGGGCGAAAAACTAATGAAAAACTGTTTTTT. It yields the protein CATRPRGRKTNEKLFF.